Listed here is a single T cell receptor (beta chain). The sample originates from a study of blood T cell repertoires in COVID-19. Whole-study context: The samples span acute and convalescent COVID-19 from the United States, Italy and Spain.

One Seattle source followed patients from active infection through their disease course. CDR3 length equals 16 residues. The trim removed 0 bases at V and 0 bases at J, leaving 1 base unmatched. Germline V gene sequence: CDR1 SGHTS, CDR2 YDEGEE. Per the study methods: Estimation of nucleated cell counts relied on the amplification of reference gene primers. Data came from immunoSEQ multiplex PCR; TCRdb stores just in-frame clones and leaves some out. The V and J calls and clone size were taken over from that table, and D and trimming were inferred from the DNA. Of almost 95,000 clones in the sample, roughly 85% are singletons; the top ten hold approximately 20%.

The receptor comes from a woman aged 55-70 years with COVID-19, enrolled during active disease. Material: peripheral blood. The rearrangement uses TRBV5-8 and TRBJ1-5; 9 bases agree with TRBD1. The CDR3 reads CASSLGTGVSNQPQHF. The DNA of the CDR3 is TGTGCCAGCAGCTTGGGGACAGGGGTTAGCAATCAGCCCCAGCATTTT.